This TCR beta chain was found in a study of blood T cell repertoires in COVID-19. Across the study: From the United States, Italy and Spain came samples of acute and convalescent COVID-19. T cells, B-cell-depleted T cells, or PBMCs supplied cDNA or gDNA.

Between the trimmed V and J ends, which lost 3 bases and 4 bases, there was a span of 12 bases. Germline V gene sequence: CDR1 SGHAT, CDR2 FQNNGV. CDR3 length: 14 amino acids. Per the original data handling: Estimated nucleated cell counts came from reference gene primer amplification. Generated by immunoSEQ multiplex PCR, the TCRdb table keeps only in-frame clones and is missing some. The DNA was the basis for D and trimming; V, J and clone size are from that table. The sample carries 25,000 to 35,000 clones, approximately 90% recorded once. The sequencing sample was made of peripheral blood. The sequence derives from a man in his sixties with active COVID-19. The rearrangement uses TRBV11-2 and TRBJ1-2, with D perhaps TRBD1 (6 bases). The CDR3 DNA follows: TGTGCCAGCAGCTTCTTAGGACAGTTCTATGGCTACACCTTC. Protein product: CASSFLGQFYGYTF.